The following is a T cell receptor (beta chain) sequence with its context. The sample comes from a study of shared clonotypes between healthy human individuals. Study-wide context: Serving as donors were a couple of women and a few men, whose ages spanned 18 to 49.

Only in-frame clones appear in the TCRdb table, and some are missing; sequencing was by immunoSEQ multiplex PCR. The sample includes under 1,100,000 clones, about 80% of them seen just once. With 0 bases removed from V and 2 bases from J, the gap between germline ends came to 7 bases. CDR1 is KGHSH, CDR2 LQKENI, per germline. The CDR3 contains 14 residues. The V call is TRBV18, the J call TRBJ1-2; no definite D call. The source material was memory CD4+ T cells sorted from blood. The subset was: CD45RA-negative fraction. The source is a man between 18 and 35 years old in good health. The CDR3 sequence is CASSPPLRNYGYTF. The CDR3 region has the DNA TGTGCCAGCTCACCACCCCTCAGGAACTATGGCTACACCTTC.